This T cell receptor (beta chain) originates from a study of read filtering for tumor transcriptome and immune sequencing (dated by TCRdb to the early 2020s). At the level of the whole study: Of the patients in the cohort, under 20 were male and more than 12 were female, and their mean age was roughly 68 years, with a range of about 47 to 80. Whole-transcriptome libraries were prepared with the TruSeq RNA Access Library Prep Kit after DNase treatment. One of the main goals was to work out a read-filtering strategy for immune repertoire data, in particular whether clonotypes backed by only a single read should be removed. By revised international staging, roughly eight patients were R-ISS I, about 17 were R-ISS II and 7 were R-ISS III. Using the same bone marrow samples, the study compared TCR repertoires obtained by targeted immune repertoire sequencing with those obtained by bulk whole-transcriptome sequencing. Per sample, about 4.05 to 10.27 million TCR-region mapped reads were obtained with IR-seq, compared with only about 80 to 1,300 with RNA-seq.

Bone marrow was sampled from every patient at the time of active disease. Isolation of bone marrow mononuclear cells was performed by Ficoll-Hypaque density gradient centrifugation. CD138-negative cells were obtained by negative selection after labeling with CD138 magnetic microbeads on a MACS separator, removing myeloma plasma cells. Flow cytometry on an Attune NxT with CD138 antibodies was used to check the purity of the isolated cells. Total RNA was extracted using TRIzol reagent and was quantified on a NanoDrop spectrophotometer. For each patient, paired RNA-seq and IR-seq were run on the CD138-negative bone marrow sample from that patient. What the work shows at the level of the full study, not this receptor alone: The sorted CD138-negative fraction was composed of a mixed bone marrow immune population rather than of purified T cells. The correlation between IR-seq and RNA-seq shared clonotype proportions rose when single-read clonotypes were removed. In IR-seq, single-read clonotypes were about four fifths of clonotypes but 3% to 4.5% of total reads; in RNA-seq they were roughly three quarters of clonotypes and less than 45% of reads. Compared with RNA-seq, IR-seq captured clonotypes at much higher depth and more reliably, and a smaller IR-seq throughput was enough to identify most shared clonotypes.

This clonotype was recorded many times. It lacks a known antigen. The sample holds no much larger clone one base away, and base qualities are not on file. TCR libraries were constructed from 400 ng RNA using the Immunoverse kit, and molecular barcoded adaptors covering alpha/delta and beta/gamma chains were employed. TCR library preparation used the same RNA that went into transcriptome sequencing. Sequencing of the TCR libraries was done on an Illumina HiSeq 4000 with 2 x 150 cycles. From the authors' description of their analysis: TCR reads were aligned to human V, D, J and C references and assembled into CDR3 clonotypes with MiXCR, including quality filtering and error correction. The tcR package in R was used to analyze clonotype counts and gene usage diversity. Raw mapping reads were checked after the RNA-seq reads had been mapped by STAR aligner version 2.5.3a onto the human GRCh37 genome. IR-seq fastq files were randomly downsampled with Seqtk 1.3 to test the effect of sequencing depth on detected clonotypes. Through fastp at Q25 and MiXCR, TCRdb rebuilt clones from the public reads, retaining in-frame beta chains. Identical CDR3 protein sequences are pooled into one entry, listed with their most common genes and DNA. TCRdb's processing, not the authors' own work, is the source of the V and J calls. The sample contains over 50,000 distinct CDR3 sequences, under 20% of them found a single time. The top ten clonotypes cover roughly an eighth of the sample.

From its cysteine to its phenylalanine, the CDR3 spans 10 amino acids. Left in the record is the CDR3 DNA by itself, 30 bases read in frame from the first base. CDR1 DFQATT and CDR2 SNEGSKA were looked up in the germline V gene (reference sequence). The V and J ends are trimmed by 5 bases and 7 bases, leaving 8 bases between them. Sequencing was done on a sample of a population of CD138-negative cells sorted from bone marrow. In the paper's terms, the cell subset or site label means: bone marrow mononuclear cells depleted of CD138+ plasma/myeloma cells by negative magnetic selection. The V and J genes are TRBV20-1 and TRBJ1-1, with the D segment identity uncertain. This sequence was found in a donor aged 40 or older with multiple myeloma. The CDR3 loop reads CSAGVGEAFF. The nucleotide sequence reads TGCAGTGCTGGGGTCGGTGAAGCTTTCTTT.